This T cell receptor beta chain comes out of a study of cytomegalovirus exposure and HLA in healthy donors. Study-wide background: Early release data held some 80 million unique TCRs from HLA-typed donors.

Everyone who donated was a healthy bone marrow donor. PCR primers comprised 60 Vbeta and 13 Jbeta primers. Some clones are missing from TCRdb's copy, which holds only in-frame ones; the method was immunoSEQ multiplex PCR. The sample consists of around 120,000 clones, 55% to 65% of them appearing once. About this clone itself: Its antigen is still unknown.

General study findings and limits: A later analysis showed that HLA-associated TCR beta chains had undergone more clonal expansion than equally common others.

What was sequenced was PBMCs. The sequence came from a woman aged 40 to 49 in good health and CMV-seropositive.

CDR3 sequence (DNA): TGTGCCAGCAGCCCGGACAGGATCAATCAGCCCCAGCATTTT. Translating gives CASSPDRINQPQHF. V gene TRBV27 combines with J gene TRBJ1-5, with TRBD1 matching over 7 bases. The CDR3 has 14 residues. V lost 6 bases to trimming and J lost 3 bases; unmatched junction nucleotides: 5. Germline assignment: CDR1 MNHEY and CDR2 SMNVEV (reference sequence).